These 12 T cell receptor beta chains came from one sample sequenced in a study of CD8+ T cells in alopecia areata. Extraction of RNA preceded its reverse transcription into cDNA, which served as the sequencing template. Clones were sequenced by immunoSEQ multiplex PCR, and TCRdb holds only the in-frame ones, with some missing. The profile shows 90,000 to 150,000 clones, around 53% of them singletons. Treatment reported: oral pan-JAK inhibitor, 5-10 mg twice daily. The sequencing here drew on CD4+ T cells sorted from blood, taken at week 4, from a patient treated with tofacitinib. All receptors come from a human donor with alopecia areata.

In its sample, this clone was seen a few times. V gene TRBV6-1 combines with J gene TRBJ1-2; D unresolved. The length of the CDR3 is 11 residues. Trimming cost V 3 bases and J 4 bases, with 3 bases left between them. Germline V gives CDR1 MNHNS, CDR2 SASEGT. CDR3 sequence: CASSDLYGYTF. CDR3 coding DNA: TGTGCCAGCAGTGACCTCTATGGCTACACCTTC.

The sample holds a few counts of this clone. The chain has TRBV6-6 and TRBJ1-4, with no clear D. Germline lookup yields CDR1 MNHNY and CDR2 SVGAGI (reference sequence). The V end lost 7 bases, the J end lost 3 bases, and 12 bases lay between the germline ends. The CDR3 contains 14 residues. The chain's CDR3 is CASISTAANEKLFF. The DNA for the CDR3 is TGTGCCAGCATATCCACCGCAGCTAATGAAAAACTGTTTTTT.

The genes are TRBV27 and TRBJ2-7; TRBD1 matches at 8 bases. Germline assignment: CDR1 MNHEY and CDR2 SMNVEV (reference sequence). V shed 0 bases, J shed 2 bases, and the junction held 3 bases outside the gene matches. The CDR3 loop spans 15 amino acids. DNA of the CDR3: TGTGCCAGCAGTTTATCGACAGGGGCAACCTACGAGCAGTACTTC. Its translation is CASSLSTGATYEQYF.

The chain is built from TRBV4-1 and TRBJ2-5; weak D call: TRBD1 (6 bases). This CDR3 has 16 amino acids. In germline, CDR1 is MGHRA, CDR2 YSYEKL. Trimming shortened V by 6 bases and J by 5 bases, and 22 bases separated the two germline ends. CDR3 loop: CASRPLFQGRKETQYF. The CDR3 DNA reads TGCGCCAGCAGACCCTTGTTCCAGGGGCGGAAGGAGACCCAGTACTTC.

The table lists this clone with a count of one. The chain is built from TRBV5-1 and TRBJ2-2; no clear D. Germline V gene data show CDR1 as SGHRS and CDR2 as YFSETQ. The CDR3 has 17 amino acids. V dropped 4 bases and J dropped 4 bases, with 20 bases sitting between them. The CDR3 nucleotides are TGCGCCAGCAGCGTATTTAGCAACCTACGAAGCACCGGGGAGCTGTTTTTT. It translates to CASSVFSNLRSTGELFF.

This CDR3 is CASSFGGLYSNQPQHF. The CDR3 bases are TGTGCCAGCAGTTTTGGGGGCCTCTATAGCAATCAGCCCCAGCATTTT. V and J are TRBV27 and TRBJ1-5, with D possibly matching TRBD1 (6 bases). Germline CDR1 MNHEY, CDR2 SMNVEV (reference sequence). Deletions cut 3 bases from V and 0 bases from J, with 12 bases between. This CDR3 is built from 16 residues.

The chain employs TRBV7-9 and TRBJ1-5; 7 positions agree with TRBD1. CDR1 is SEHNR, CDR2 FQNEAQ, per germline (reference sequence). Unmatched junction bases numbered 15, after V lost 5 bases and J lost 2 bases. This CDR3 is 18 amino acids long. The CDR3 region is CASSVRDRRQDGNQPQHF. The CDR3 nucleotides are TGTGCCAGCAGCGTCCGGGACAGAAGGCAAGATGGCAATCAGCCCCAGCATTTT.

The chain recombines TRBV20-1 with TRBJ2-1; TRBD2 aligns across 7 bases. This CDR3 has 10 amino acids. Germline V CDR1 and CDR2: DFQATT, SNEGSKA (reference sequence). Trimming removed 7 bases from V and 6 bases from J; junction bases left unmatched: 0. The CDR3 sequence is CSGGGNEQFF. The CDR3 nucleotides read TGCAGTGGGGGGGGCAATGAGCAGTTCTTC.

V gene TRBV19 combines with J gene TRBJ1-5, with 9 bases fitting TRBD1. Trimming took 0 bases from V and 0 from J; bases not matched to a gene: 6. This CDR3 region has 18 residues. CDR1 LNHDA and CDR2 SQIVND come from the germline V gene (reference sequence). The CDR3 bases are TGTGCCAGTAGTATAGACTTTGACAGGGGGAGTAGCAATCAGCCCCAGCATTTT. Translating gives CASSIDFDRGSSNQPQHF.

This clone turned up a few times. The V call is TRBV2, the J call TRBJ2-1; TRBD2 matches 7 bases. Germline CDR1 is SNHLY and CDR2 is FYNNEI. This CDR3 contains 15 residues. V gave up 6 bases and J gave up 8 bases; unmatched junction bases: 13. The CDR3 loop reads CASRGGLPILDEQFF. Here the CDR3 DNA reads TGTGCCAGCAGGGGGGGACTACCCATCTTGGATGAGCAGTTCTTC.

Only one count was recorded for this clone. This chain uses TRBV29-1 with TRBJ2-4; weak D call: TRBD1 (5 bases). The CDR3 totals 13 residues. The V end lost 6 bases, the J end lost 7 bases, and 16 bases lay between the germline ends. Germline V CDR1 and CDR2: SQVTM, ANQGSEA. The CDR3 is CSVSGQGPNIQYF. DNA for the CDR3: TGCAGCGTCTCTGGGCAGGGTCCCAACATTCAGTACTTC.

The chain uses TRBV30 and TRBJ2-7, with 7 bases that match TRBD1. Per germline, CDR1 GTSNPN and CDR2 SVGIG (reference sequence). The CDR3 extends over 13 amino acids. Germline trimming cut 5 bases from V and 5 bases from J; bases unmatched to any gene: 9. CDR3 in amino acids: CAWARQGPHEQYF. CDR3 bases: TGTGCCTGGGCCCGACAGGGCCCCCACGAGCAGTACTTC.